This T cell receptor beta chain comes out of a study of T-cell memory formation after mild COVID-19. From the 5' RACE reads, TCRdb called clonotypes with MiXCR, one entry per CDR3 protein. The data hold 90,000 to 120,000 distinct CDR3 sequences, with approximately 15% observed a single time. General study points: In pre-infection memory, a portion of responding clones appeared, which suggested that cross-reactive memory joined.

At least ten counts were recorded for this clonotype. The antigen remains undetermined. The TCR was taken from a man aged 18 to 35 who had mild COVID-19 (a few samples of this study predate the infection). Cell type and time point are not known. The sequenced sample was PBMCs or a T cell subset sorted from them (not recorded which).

The CDR3 protein is CASSYDWGQETQYF. CDR3 sequence (DNA): TGTGCCAGCAGTTACGACTGGGGGCAAGAGACCCAGTACTTC. This sequence joins TRBV7-6 and TRBJ2-5, with D perhaps assigned TRBD1 or TRBD2 (5 bases each). The CDR3 is 14 amino acids. The germline V gene has CDR1 SGHVS and CDR2 FNYEAQ. V lost 6 bases and J lost 2, with 13 bases in between.